This TCR beta chain is from a study of shared clonotypes between healthy human individuals. The CDR3 contains 15 residues. Germline V gives CDR1 MGHDK, CDR2 SYGVNS. Between the trimmed V and J ends, which lost 2 bases and 1 base, there was a span of 11 bases. Whole-study results and caveats: Clonotypes shared by all four donors outscored non-shared clonotypes in generation probability.

Details on this clone: Its antigen remains unidentified.

Libraries were prepared by immunoSEQ multiplex PCR; TCRdb keeps only in-frame clonotypes and omits some of them. The data contain around 2,000,000 clones, approximately 94% of them singletons. Naive CD8 cells were CD45RO-negative, positively selected for CCR7, excluding terminally differentiated effector memory CD45RA+ cells. Donors comprised healthy HIV-negative adults lacking recent acute infections or vaccinations. The chain joins TRBV25-1 to TRBJ1-1; tentatively, D is TRBD1 (5 bases). The receptor was derived from a man in his late teens or twenties in good health. The source material was naive CD8+ T cells sorted from blood. CDR3 bases: TGTGCCAGCAGTGAAATAGGTACAGGGAACACTGAAGCTTTCTTT. Its translation is CASSEIGTGNTEAFF.